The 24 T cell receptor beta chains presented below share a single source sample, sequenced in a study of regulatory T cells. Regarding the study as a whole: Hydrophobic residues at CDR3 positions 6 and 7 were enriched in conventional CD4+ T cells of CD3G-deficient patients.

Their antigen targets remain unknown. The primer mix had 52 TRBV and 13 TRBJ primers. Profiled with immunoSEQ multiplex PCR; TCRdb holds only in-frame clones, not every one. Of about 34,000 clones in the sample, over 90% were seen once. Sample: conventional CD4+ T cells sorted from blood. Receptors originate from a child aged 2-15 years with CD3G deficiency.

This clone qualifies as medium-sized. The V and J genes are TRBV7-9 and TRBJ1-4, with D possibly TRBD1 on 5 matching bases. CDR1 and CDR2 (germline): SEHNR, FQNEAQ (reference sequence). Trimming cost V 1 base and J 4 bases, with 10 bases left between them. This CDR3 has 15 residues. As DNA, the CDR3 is TGTGCCAGCAGCTTAGGACAGCACGATAATGAAAAACTGTTTTTT. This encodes CASSLGQHDNEKLFF. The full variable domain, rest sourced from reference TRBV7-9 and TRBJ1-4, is DTGVSQNPRHKITKRGQNVTFRCDPISEHNRLYWYRQTLGQGPEFLTYFQNEAQLEKSRLLSDRFSAERPKGSFSTLEIQRTEQGDSAMYLCASSLGQHDNEKLFFGSGTQLSVL.

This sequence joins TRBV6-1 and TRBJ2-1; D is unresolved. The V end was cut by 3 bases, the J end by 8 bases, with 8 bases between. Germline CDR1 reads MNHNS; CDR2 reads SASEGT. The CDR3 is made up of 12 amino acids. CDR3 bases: TGTGCCAGCAGTGAGGTGGGCTATGAGCAGTTCTTC. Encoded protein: CASSEVGYEQFF.

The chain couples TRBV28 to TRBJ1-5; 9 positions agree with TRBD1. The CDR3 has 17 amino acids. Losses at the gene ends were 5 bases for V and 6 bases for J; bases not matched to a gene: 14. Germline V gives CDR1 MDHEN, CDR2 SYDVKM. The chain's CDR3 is CASSPLGTGRWGQPQHF. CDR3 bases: TGTGCCAGCAGTCCGTTGGGGACAGGGCGTTGGGGTCAGCCCCAGCATTTT.

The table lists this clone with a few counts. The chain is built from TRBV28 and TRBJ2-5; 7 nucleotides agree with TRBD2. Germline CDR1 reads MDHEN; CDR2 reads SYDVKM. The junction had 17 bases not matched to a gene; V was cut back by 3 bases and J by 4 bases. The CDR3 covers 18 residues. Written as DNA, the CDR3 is TGTGCCAGCAGTTTCCTACGAATTGGCGGGAGAGGGGTAGAGACCCAGTACTTC. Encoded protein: CASSFLRIGGRGVETQYF.

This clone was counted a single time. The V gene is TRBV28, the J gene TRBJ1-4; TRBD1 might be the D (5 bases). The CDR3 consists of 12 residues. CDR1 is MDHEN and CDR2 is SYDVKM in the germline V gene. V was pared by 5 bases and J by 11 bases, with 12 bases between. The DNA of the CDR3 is TGTGCCAGCAGTCGGACCGGGACGAAACTGTTTTTT. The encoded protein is CASSRTGTKLFF.

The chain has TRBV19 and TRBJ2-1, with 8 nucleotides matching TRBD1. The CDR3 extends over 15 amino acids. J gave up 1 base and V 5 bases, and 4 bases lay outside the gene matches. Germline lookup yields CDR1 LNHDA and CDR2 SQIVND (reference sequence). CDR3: CASSANRGSYNEQFF. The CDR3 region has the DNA TGTGCCAGTAGTGCAAACAGGGGGTCCTACAATGAGCAGTTCTTC.

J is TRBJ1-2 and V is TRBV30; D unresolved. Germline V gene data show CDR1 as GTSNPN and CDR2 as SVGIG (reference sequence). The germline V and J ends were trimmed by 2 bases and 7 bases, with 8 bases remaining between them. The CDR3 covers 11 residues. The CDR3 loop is CAWSQGFGYTF. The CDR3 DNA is TGTGCCTGGAGTCAAGGGTTTGGCTACACCTTC.

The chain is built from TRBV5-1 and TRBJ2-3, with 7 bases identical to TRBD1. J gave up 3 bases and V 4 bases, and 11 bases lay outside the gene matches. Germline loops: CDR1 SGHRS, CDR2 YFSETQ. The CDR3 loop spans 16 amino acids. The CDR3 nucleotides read TGCGCCAGCAGCGAGGGGGCCGATAGCAAAACAGATACGCAGTATTTT. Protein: CASSEGADSKTDTQYF. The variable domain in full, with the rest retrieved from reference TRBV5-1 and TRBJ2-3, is KAGVTQTPRYLIKTRGQQVTLSCSPISGHRSVSWYQQTPGQGLQFLFEYFSETQRNKGNFPGRFSGRQFSNSRSEMNVSTLELGDSALYLCASSEGADSKTDTQYFGPGTRLTVL.

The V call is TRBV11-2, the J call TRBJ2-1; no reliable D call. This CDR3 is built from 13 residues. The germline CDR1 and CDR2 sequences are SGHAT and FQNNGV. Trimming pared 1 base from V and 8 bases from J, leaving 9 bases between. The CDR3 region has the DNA TGTGCCAGCAGCTTAGTTTTAAGGGATGAGCAGTTCTTC. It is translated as CASSLVLRDEQFF.

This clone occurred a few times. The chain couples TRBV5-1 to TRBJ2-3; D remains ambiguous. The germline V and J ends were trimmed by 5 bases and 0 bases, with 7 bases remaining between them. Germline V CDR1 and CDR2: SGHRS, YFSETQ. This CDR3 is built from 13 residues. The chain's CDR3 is CASREGSTDTQYF. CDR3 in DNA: TGCGCCAGCAGGGAAGGCAGCACAGATACGCAGTATTTT.

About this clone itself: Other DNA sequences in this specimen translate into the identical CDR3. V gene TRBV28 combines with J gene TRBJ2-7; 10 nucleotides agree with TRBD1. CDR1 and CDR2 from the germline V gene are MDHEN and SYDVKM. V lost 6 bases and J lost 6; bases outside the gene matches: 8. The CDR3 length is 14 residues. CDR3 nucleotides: TGTGCCAGCAGCCTGACAGGGGGCATTGGCGAGCAGTACTTC. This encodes CASSLTGGIGEQYF.

For the CDR3, the DNA is TGTGCCAGCAATACGGGAGGGTGGTCCACAGATACGCAGTATTTT. Amino acid sequence: CASNTGGWSTDTQYF. The chain employs TRBV6-1 and TRBJ2-3; TRBD2 matches at 8 bases. CDR1 and CDR2 (germline): MNHNS, SASEGT. The J segment lost 2 bases and the V segment lost 7 bases, leaving 8 bases of the junction unmatched. The CDR3 has 15 amino acids.

The CDR3 DNA sequence: TGTGCCAGCACCGGACACATCGGGGAGACCCAGTACTTC. This translates into CASTGHIGETQYF. This chain links TRBV6-1 with TRBJ2-5; the D gene is possibly TRBD1 (5 bases). Germline CDR1 MNHNS, CDR2 SASEGT. The CDR3 extends over 13 amino acids. V lost 7 bases and J 5 bases, leaving 14 bases between the germline ends.

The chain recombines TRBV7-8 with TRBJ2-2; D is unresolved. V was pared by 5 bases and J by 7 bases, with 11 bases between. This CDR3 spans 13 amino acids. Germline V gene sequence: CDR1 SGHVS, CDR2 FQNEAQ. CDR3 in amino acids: CASSNKVGGELFF. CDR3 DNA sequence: TGTGCCAGCAGCAACAAAGTCGGCGGGGAGCTGTTTTTT. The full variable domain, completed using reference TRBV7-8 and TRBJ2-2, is GAGVSQSPRYKVAKRGQDVALRCDPISGHVSLFWYQQALGQGPEFLTYFQNEAQLDKSGLPSDRFFAERPEGSVSTLKIQRTQQEDSAVYLCASSNKVGGELFFGEGSRLTVL.

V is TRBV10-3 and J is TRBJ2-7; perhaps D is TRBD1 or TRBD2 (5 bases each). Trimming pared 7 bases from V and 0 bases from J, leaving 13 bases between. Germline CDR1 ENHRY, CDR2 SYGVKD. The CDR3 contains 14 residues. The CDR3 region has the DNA TGTGCCATCACCCGGGACCCTTACTCCTACGAGCAGTACTTC. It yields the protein CAITRDPYSYEQYF.

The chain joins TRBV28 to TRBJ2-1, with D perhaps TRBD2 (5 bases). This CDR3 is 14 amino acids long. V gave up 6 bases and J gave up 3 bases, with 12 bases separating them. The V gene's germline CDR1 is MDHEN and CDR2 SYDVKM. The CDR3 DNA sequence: TGTGCCAGCAGCGTCGCAGGACTCTACAATGAGCAGTTCTTC. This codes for CASSVAGLYNEQFF.

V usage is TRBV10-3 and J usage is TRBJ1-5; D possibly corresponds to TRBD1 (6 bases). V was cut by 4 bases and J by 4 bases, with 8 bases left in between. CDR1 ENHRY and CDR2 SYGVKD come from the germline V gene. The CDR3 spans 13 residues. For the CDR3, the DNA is TGTGCCATCAGTGCTGACAGGAATCAGCCCCAGCATTTT. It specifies CAISADRNQPQHF.

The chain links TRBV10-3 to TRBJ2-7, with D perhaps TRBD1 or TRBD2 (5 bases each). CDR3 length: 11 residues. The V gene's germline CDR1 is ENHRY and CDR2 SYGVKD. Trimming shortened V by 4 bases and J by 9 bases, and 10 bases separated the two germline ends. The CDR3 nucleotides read TGTGCCATCAGTGCCGGGACGCGGCAGTACTTC. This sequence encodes CAISAGTRQYF.

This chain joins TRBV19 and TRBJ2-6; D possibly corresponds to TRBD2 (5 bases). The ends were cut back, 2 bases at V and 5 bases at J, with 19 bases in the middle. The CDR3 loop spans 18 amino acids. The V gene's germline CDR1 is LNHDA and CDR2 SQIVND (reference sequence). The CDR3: CASSIRGALAPRANVLTF. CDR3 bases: TGTGCCAGTAGTATACGGGGTGCCCTCGCCCCTCGGGCCAACGTCCTGACTTTC.

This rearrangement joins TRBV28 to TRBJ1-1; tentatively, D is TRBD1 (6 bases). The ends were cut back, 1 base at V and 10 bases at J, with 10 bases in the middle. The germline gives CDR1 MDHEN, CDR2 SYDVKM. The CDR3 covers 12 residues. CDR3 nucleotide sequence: TGTGCCAGCAGTTTATATGGGACACCAGCTTTCTTT. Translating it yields CASSLYGTPAFF.

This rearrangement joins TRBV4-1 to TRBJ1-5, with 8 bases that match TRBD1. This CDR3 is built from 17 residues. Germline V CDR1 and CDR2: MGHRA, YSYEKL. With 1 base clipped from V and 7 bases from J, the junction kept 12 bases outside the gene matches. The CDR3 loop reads CASSQAYPTGASQPQHF. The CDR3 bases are TGCGCCAGCAGCCAAGCGTATCCGACAGGGGCGAGCCAGCCCCAGCATTTT.

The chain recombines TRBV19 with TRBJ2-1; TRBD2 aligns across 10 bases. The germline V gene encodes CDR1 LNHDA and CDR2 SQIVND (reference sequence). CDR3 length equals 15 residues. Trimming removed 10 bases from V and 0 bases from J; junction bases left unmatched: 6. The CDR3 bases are TGTGCCACAGCGGGAGGGTCGAGCTCCTACAATGAGCAGTTCTTC. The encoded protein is CATAGGSSSYNEQFF.

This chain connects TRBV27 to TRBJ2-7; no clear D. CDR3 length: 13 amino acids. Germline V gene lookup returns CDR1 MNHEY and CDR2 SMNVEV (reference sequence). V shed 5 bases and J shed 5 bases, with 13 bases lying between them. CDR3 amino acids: CASSPTGRHEQYF. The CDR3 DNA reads TGTGCCAGCAGTCCCACCGGCCGGCACGAGCAGTACTTC.

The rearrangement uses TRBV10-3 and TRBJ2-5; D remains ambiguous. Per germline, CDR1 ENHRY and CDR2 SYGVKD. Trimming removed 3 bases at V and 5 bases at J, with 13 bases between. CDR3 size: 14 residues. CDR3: CAISDGRLGETQYF. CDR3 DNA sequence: TGTGCCATCAGTGACGGCAGGCTGGGGGAGACCCAGTACTTC.